This T cell receptor beta chain was retrieved from a study of T-cell reconstitution after alpha-beta-depleted transplantation in children. Unique molecular identifiers were used to barcode this TCRbeta library. Each CDR3 protein is one row after TCRdb ran MiXCR on the PCR reads. The sample has about 400,000 distinct CDR3 sequences, roughly 22% seen once; the top ten hold 3.5% to 4%. This clonotype was sampled from a human donor who donated a stem cell graft to a child with acute myeloid leukemia. Sequenced here: PBMCs from the stem cell graft donor, sampled from the stem cell graft.

CDR3 DNA sequence: TGTGCCAGCAGCCCCCACTACTACAATGAGCAGTTCTTC. Translation: CASSPHYYNEQFF. This rearrangement joins TRBV6-1 to TRBJ2-1; D remains unclear. The V gene's germline CDR1 is MNHNS and CDR2 SASEGT. V dropped 6 bases and J dropped 3 bases, with 9 bases sitting between them. The CDR3 runs to 13 residues.